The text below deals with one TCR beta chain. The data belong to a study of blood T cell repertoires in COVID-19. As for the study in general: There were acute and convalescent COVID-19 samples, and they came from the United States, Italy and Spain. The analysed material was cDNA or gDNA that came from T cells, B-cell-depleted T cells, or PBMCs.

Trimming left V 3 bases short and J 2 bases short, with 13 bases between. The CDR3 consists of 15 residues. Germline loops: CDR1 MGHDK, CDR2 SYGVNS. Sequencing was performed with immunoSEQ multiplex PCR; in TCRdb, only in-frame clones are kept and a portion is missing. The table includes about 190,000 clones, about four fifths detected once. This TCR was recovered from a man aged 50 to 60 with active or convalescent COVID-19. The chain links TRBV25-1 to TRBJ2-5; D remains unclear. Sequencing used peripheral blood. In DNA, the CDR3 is TGTGCCAGCAGTGACTCAAGGAGTTGGCAAGAGACCCAGTACTTC. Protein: CASSDSRSWQETQYF.